This TCR beta chain stems from a study of blood T cell repertoires in COVID-19. Background on the study: Samples came from the United States, Italy and Spain, spanning acute and convalescent COVID-19. Sources were T cells, B-cell-depleted T cells, or PBMCs; the material itself was cDNA or gDNA.

Original methodology: Reference gene primers were amplified, and this amplification served to estimate nucleated cell counts. Profiling relied on immunoSEQ multiplex PCR, and the TCRdb table lists in-frame clones only, not all of them. V and J calls and clone size follow that table, whereas D and trimming were derived from the DNA. This table holds under 500,000 clones, approximately 90% found once. Germline CDR1 and CDR2: GTSNPN and SVGIG (reference sequence). V was clipped by 3 bases and J by 5 bases; unmatched bases: 6. The length of the CDR3 is 13 residues. The TCR comes from a woman aged 30 to 39 with acute or convalescent COVID-19. This chain connects TRBV30 to TRBJ2-7; TRBD2 matches 8 bases. Source material: peripheral blood. The CDR3, as DNA: TGTGCCTGGAGCGGGGGGGCCGGCGACGAGCAGTACTTC. It codes for CAWSGGAGDEQYF.